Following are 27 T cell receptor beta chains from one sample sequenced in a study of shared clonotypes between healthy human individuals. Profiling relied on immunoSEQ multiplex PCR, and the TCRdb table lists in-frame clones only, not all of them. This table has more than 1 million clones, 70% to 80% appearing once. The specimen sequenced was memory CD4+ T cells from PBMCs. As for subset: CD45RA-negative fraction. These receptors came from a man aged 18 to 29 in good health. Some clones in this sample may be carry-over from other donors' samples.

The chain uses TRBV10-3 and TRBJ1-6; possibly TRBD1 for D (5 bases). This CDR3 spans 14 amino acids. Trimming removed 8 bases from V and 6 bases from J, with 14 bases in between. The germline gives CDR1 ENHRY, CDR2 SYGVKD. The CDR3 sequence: CAIAEGAANSPLHF. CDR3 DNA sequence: TGTGCCATCGCGGAAGGGGCTGCTAATTCACCCCTCCACTTT.

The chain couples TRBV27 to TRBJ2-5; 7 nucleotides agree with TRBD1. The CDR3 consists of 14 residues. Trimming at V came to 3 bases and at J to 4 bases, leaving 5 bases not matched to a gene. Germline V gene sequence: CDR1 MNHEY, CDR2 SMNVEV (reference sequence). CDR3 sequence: CASSFDRDGETQYF. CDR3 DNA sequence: TGTGCCAGCAGTTTCGACAGGGATGGAGAGACCCAGTACTTC.

CDR3 sequence (DNA): TGTGCCAGCAGCTCTACAAGAACCTCCGAGCACGAGCAGTACTTC. Its translation is CASSSTRTSEHEQYF. The V call is TRBV7-2, the J call TRBJ2-7; unclear D gene. The CDR3 has 15 amino acids. V lost 4 bases, J lost 5 bases, and 18 bases lay in between. The germline V gene has CDR1 SGHTA and CDR2 FQGNSA. Full variable domain (missing parts from reference TRBV7-2 and TRBJ2-7): GAGVSQSPSNKVTEKGKDVELRCDPISGHTALYWYRQSLGQGLEFLIYFQGNSAPDKSGLPSDRFSAERTGGSVSTLTIQRTQQEDSAVYLCASSSTRTSEHEQYFGPGTRLTVT.

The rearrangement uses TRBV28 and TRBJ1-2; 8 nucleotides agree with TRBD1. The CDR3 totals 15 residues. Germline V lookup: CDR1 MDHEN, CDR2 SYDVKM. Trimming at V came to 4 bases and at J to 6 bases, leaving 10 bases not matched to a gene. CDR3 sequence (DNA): TGTGCCAGCAGTTCGGGGACAGGAGAACGGAATGGCTACACCTTC. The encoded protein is CASSSGTGERNGYTF.

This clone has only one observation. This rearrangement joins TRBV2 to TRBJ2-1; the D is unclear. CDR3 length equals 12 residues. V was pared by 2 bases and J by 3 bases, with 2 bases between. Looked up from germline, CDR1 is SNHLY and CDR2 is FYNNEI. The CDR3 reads CASSELYNEQFF. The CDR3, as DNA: TGTGCCAGCAGTGAACTCTACAATGAGCAGTTCTTC.

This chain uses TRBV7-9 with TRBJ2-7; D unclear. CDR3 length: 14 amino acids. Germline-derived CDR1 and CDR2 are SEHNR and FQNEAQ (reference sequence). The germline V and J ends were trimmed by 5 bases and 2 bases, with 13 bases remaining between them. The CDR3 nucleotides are TGTGCCAGCAGCCAAACAGAAAGTACCTACGAGCAGTACTTC. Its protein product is CASSQTESTYEQYF. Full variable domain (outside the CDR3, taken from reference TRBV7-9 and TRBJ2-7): DTGVSQNPRHKITKRGQNVTFRCDPISEHNRLYWYRQTLGQGPEFLTYFQNEAQLEKSRLLSDRFSAERPKGSFSTLEIQRTEQGDSAMYLCASSQTESTYEQYFGPGTRLTVT.

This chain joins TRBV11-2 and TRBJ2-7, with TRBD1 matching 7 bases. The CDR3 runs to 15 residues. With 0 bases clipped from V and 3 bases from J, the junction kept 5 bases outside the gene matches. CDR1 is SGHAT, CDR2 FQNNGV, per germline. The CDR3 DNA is TGTGCCAGCAGCTTAGAGGGACAGCGGAACTACGAGCAGTACTTC. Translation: CASSLEGQRNYEQYF. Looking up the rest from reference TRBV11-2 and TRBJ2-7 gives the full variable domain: EAGVAQSPRYKIIEKRQSVAFWCNPISGHATLYWYQQILGQGPKLLIQFQNNGVVDDSQLPKDRFSAERLKGVDSTLKIQPAKLEDSAVYLCASSLEGQRNYEQYFGPGTRLTVT.

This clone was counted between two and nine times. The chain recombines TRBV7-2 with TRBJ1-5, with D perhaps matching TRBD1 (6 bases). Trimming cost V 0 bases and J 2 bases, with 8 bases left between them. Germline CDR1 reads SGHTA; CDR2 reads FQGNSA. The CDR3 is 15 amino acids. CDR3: CASSLANRGNQPQHF. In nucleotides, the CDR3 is TGTGCCAGCAGCTTAGCGAACAGGGGCAATCAGCCCCAGCATTTT.

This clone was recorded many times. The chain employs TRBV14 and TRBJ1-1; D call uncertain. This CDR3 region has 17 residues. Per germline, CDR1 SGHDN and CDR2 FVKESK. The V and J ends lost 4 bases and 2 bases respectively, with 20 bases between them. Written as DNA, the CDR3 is TGTGCCAGCAGCCCCCCGGGCGGACGCCAGGCAAACACTGAAGCTTTCTTT. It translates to CASSPPGGRQANTEAFF.

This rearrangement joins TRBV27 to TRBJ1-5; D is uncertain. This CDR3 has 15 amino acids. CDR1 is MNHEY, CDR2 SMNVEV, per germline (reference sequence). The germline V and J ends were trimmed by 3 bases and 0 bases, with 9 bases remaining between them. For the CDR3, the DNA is TGTGCCAGCAGTTTCCGGTCGTATAGCAATCAGCCCCAGCATTTT. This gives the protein CASSFRSYSNQPQHF.

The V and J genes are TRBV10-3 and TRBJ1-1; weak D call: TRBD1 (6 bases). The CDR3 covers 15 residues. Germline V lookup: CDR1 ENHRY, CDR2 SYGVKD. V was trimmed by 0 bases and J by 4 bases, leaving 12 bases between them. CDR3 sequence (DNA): TGTGCCATCAGTGAGTCCTCTGTCAGGGGCACTGAAGCTTTCTTT. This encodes CAISESSVRGTEAFF.

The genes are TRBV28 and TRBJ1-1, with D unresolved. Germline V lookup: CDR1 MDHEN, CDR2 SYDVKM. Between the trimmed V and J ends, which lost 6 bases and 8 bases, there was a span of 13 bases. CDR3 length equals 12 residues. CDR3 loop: CASRGHQAEAFF. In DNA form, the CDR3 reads TGTGCCAGCAGGGGCCATCAGGCCGAAGCTTTCTTT.

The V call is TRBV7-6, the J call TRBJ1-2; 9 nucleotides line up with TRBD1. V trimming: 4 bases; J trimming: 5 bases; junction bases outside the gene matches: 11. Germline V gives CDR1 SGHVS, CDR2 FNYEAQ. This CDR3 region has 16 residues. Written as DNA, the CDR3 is TGTGCCAGCAGCTCCCTACCCCCGGGACAGGGATATGGCTACACCTTC. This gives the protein CASSSLPPGQGYGYTF.

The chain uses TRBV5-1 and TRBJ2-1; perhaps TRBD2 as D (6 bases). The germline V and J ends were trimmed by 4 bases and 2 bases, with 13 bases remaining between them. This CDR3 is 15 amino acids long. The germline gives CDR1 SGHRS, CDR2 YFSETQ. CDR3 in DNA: TGCGCCAGCAGCAGGTCGGAGGGGCCCTACAATGAGCAGTTCTTC. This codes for CASSRSEGPYNEQFF.

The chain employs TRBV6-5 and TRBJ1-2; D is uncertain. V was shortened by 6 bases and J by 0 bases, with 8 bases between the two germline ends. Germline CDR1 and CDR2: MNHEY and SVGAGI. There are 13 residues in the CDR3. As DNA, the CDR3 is TGTGCCAGCAGCTCCCCCGCTAACTATGGCTACACCTTC. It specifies CASSSPANYGYTF.

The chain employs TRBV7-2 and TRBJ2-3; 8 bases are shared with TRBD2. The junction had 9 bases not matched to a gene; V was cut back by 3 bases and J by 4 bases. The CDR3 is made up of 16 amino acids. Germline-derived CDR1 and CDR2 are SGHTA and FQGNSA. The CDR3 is CASSFQHLSGADTQYF. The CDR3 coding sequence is TGTGCCAGCAGCTTCCAGCATCTTAGCGGGGCAGATACGCAGTATTTT.

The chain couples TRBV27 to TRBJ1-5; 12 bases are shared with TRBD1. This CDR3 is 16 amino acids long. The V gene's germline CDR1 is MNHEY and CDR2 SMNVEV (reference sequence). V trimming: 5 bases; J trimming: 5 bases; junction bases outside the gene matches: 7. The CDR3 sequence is CASSDAGTGGDQPQHF. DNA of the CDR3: TGTGCCAGCAGTGACGCCGGGACAGGGGGCGATCAGCCCCAGCATTTT.

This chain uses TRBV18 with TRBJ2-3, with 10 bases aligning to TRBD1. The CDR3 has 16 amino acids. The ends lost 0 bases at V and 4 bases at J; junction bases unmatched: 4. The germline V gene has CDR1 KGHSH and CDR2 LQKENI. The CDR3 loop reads CASSPPLGQGPDTQYF. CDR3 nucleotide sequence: TGTGCCAGCTCACCACCGCTGGGACAGGGGCCAGATACGCAGTATTTT. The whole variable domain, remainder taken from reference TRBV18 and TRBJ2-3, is NAGVMQNPRHLVRRRGQEARLRCSPMKGHSHVYWYRQLPEEGLKFMVYLQKENIIDESGMPKERFSAEFPKEGPSILRIQQVVRGDSAAYFCASSPPLGQGPDTQYFGPGTRLTVL.

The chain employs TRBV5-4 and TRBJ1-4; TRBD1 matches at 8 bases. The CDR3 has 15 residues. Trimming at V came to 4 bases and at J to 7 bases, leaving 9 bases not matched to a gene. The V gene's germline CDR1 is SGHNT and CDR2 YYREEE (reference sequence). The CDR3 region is CASSLRTGGSEKLFF. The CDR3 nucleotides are TGTGCCAGCAGCCTTCGTACAGGGGGGAGTGAAAAACTGTTTTTT.

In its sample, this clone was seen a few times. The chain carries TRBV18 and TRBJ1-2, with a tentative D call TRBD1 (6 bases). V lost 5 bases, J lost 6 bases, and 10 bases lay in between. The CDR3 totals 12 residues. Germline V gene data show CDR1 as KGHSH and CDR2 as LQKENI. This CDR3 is CASSSSGDGYTF. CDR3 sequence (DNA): TGTGCCAGCTCATCGTCAGGGGATGGCTACACCTTC.

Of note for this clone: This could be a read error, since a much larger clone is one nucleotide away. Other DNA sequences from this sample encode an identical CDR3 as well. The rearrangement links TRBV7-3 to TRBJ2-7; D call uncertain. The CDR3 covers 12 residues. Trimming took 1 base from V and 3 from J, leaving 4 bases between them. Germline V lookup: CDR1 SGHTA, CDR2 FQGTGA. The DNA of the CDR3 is TGTGCCAGCAGCTTAAGCGGCTACGAGCAGTACTTC. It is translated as CASSLSGYEQYF.

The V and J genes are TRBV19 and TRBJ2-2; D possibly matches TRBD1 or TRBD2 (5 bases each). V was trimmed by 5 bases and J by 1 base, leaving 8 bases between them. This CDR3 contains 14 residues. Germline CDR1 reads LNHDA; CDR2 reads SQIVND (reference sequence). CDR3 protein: CASSWDGNTGELFF. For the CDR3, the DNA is TGTGCCAGTAGTTGGGACGGGAACACCGGGGAGCTGTTTTTT. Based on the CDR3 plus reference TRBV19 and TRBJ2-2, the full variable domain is DGGITQSPKYLFRKEGQNVTLSCEQNLNHDAMYWYRQDPGQGLRLIYYSQIVNDFQKGDIAEGYSVSREKKESFPLTVTSAQKNPTAFYLCASSWDGNTGELFFGEGSRLTVL.

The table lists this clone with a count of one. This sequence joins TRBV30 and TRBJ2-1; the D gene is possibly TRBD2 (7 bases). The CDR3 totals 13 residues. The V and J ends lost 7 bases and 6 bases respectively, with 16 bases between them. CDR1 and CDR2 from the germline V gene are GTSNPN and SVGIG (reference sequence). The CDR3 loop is CAYSRGGPNEQFF. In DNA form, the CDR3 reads TGTGCCTACTCGAGGGGGGGCCCCAATGAGCAGTTCTTC.

The CDR3, as DNA: TGCAGCGCGGGGGGGAATCGGGATACGCAGTATTTT. Residues: CSAGGNRDTQYF. The J gene is TRBJ2-3, the V gene TRBV29-1; 8 nucleotides line up with TRBD2. The length of the CDR3 is 12 residues. The ends lost 7 bases at V and 6 bases at J; junction bases unmatched: 6. The germline gives CDR1 SQVTM, CDR2 ANQGSEA.

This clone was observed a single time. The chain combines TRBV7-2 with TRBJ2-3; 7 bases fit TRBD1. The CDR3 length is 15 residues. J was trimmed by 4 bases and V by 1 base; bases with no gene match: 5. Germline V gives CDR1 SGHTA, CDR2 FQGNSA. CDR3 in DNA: TGTGCCAGCAGCTTAGGACAGGGATGGGCAGATACGCAGTATTTT. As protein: CASSLGQGWADTQYF.

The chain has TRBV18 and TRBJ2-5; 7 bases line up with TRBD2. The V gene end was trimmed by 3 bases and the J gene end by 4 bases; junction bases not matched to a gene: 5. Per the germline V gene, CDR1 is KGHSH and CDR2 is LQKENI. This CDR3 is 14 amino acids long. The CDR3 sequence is CASSPTSAGETQYF. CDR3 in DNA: TGTGCCAGCTCACCTACTAGCGCGGGAGAGACCCAGTACTTC.

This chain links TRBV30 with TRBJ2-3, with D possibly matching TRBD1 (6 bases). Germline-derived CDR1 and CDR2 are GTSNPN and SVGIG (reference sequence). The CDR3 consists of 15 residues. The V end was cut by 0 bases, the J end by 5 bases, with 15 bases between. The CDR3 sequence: CAWSVGQGPGDTQYF. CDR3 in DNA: TGTGCCTGGAGTGTAGGGCAGGGGCCAGGAGATACGCAGTATTTT. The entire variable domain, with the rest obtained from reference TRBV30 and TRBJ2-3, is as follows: SQTIHQWPATLVQPVGSPLSLECTVEGTSNPNLYWYRQAAGRGLQLLFYSVGIGQISSEVPQNLSASRPQDRQFILSSKKLLLSDSGFYLCAWSVGQGPGDTQYFGPGTRLTVL.